This T cell receptor beta chain was recovered during a study of shared clonotypes between healthy human individuals. Germline V lookup: CDR1 SGHTS, CDR2 YDEGEE. The CDR3 is 16 residues long. Trimming stripped 4 bases from V and 3 bases from J, with 16 bases between. Terminally differentiated effector memory CD45RA+ cells were left out of the naive CD8 fraction, which was CD45RO-negative and positively selected for CCR7. Findings and caveats of the study: Generation of non-shared clonotypes was less probable than generation of clonotypes shared by all four donors. In general, naive subsets displayed greater estimated richness than memory subsets did. Represented diversity (both genetic and exposure-history) was limited by the small number of donors.

About this clone itself: Its antigen is still unknown.

Template for every sorted-subset replicate PCR totaled around 200 ng DNA, 30,000 to 35,000 T cell genomes. Some clones are missing from TCRdb's copy, which holds only in-frame ones; the method was immunoSEQ multiplex PCR. The repertoire holds 1.5 million to 2.5 million clones, with approximately 94% as singletons. This clonotype originated in a young man in good health. The gene calls are TRBV5-8 and TRBJ1-4; D not resolved. Sequencing used naive CD8+ T cells sorted from blood. Here the CDR3 DNA reads TGTGCCAGCAGCCCCCGCTGGCTGTCGGCTAATGAAAAACTGTTTTTT. Its protein product is CASSPRWLSANEKLFF.